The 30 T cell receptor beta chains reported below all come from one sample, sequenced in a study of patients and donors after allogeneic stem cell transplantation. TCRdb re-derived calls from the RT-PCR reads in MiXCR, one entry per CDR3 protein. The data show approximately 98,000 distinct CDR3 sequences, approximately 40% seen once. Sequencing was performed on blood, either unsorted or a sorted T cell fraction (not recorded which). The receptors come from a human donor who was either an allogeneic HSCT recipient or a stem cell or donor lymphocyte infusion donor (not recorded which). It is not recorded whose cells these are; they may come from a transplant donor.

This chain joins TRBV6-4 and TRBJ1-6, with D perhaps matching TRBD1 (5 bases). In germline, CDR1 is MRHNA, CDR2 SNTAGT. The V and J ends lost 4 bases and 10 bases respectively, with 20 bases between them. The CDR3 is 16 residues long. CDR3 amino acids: CASSGTQGPNFSPLHF. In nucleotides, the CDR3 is TGTGCCAGCAGTGGGACCCAGGGACCGAATTTCTCACCCCTCCACTTT.

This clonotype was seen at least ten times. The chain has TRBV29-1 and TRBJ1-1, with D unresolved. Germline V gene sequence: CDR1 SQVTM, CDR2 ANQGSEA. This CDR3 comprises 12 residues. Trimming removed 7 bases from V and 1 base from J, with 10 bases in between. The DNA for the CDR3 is TGCAGCGCTGAGGAGGGGAACACTGAAGCTTTCTTT. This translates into CSAEEGNTEAFF.

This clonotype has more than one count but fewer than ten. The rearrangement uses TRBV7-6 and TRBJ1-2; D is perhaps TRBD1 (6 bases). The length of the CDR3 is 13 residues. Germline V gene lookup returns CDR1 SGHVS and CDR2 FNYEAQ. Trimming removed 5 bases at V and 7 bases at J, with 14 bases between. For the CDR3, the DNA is TGTGCCAGCAGCGCAACAGGGTTTTTTGGCTACACCTTC. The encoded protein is CASSATGFFGYTF.

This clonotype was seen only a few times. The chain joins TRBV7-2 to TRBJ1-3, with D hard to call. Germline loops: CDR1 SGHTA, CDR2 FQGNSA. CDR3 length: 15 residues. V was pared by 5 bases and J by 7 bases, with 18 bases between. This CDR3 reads CASSQETLRVNTIYF. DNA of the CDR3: TGTGCCAGCAGCCAAGAGACCCTGAGAGTTAACACCATATATTTT.

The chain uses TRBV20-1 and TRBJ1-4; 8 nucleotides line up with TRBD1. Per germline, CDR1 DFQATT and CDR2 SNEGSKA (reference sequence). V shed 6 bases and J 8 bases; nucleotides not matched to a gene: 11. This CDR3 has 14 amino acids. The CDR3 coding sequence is TGCAGTGCGCCAGGCCAGGGGGCGAGGGAAAAACTGTTTTTT. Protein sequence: CSAPGQGAREKLFF.

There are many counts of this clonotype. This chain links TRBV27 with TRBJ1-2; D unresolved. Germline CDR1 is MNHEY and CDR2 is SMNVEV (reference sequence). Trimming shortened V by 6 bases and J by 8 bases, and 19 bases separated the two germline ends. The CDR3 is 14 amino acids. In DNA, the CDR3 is TGTGCCAGCAGCCCCGGTTGGAGAATAGGAGGCTACACCTTC. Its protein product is CASSPGWRIGGYTF.

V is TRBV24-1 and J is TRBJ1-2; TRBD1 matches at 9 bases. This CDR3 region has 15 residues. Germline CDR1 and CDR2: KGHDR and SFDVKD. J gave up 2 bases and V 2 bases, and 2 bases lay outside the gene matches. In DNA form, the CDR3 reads TGTGCCACCAGTGATTCCGGGACAGGGAACTATGGCTACACCTTC. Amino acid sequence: CATSDSGTGNYGYTF.

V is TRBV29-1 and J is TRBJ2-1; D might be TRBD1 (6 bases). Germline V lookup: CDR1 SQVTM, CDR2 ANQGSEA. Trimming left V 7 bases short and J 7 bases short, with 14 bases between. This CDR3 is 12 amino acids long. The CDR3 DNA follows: TGCAGCGGACATCGAGGGGGAAATGAGCAGTTCTTC. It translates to CSGHRGGNEQFF.

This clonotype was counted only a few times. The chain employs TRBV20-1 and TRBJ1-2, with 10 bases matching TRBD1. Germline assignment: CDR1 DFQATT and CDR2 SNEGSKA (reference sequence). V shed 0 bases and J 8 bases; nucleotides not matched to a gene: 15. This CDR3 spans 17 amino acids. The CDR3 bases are TGCAGTGCTAGAGATATGGGACAGGGGTTTCGCCCTAAGGGCTACACCTTC. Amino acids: CSARDMGQGFRPKGYTF.

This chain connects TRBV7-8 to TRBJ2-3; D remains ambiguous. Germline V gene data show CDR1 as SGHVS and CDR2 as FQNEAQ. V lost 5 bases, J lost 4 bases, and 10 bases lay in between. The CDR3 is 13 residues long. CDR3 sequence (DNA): TGTGCCAGCAGCACCCTAGGACCAGATACGCAGTATTTT. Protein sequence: CASSTLGPDTQYF.

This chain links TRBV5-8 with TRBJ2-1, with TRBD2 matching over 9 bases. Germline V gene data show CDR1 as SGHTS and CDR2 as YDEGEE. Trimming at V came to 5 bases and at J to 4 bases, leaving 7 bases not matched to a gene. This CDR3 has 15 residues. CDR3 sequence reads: CASSPASGRYNEQFF. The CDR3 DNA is TGTGCCAGCAGTCCCGCAAGCGGGAGGTACAATGAGCAGTTCTTC. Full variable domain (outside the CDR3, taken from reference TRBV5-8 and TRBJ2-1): EAGVTQSPTHLIKTRGQQATLRCSPISGHTSVYWYQQALGLGLQFLLWYDEGEERNRGNFPPRFSGRQFPNYSSELNVNALELEDSALYLCASSPASGRYNEQFFGPGTRLTVL.

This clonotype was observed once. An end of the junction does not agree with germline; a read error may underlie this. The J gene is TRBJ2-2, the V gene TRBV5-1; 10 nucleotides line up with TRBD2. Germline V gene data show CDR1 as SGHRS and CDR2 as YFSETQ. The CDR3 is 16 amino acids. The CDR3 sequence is CASNLELAGITGELFF. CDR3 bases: TGCGCCAGCAACTTGGAACTAGCGGGAATCACCGGGGAGCTGTTTTTT.

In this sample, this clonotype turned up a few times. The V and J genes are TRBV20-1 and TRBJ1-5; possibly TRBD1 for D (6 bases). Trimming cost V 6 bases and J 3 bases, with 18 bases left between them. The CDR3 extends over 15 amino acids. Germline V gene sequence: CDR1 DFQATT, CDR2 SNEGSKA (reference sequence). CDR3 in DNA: TGCAGTGCCTCCCAAGTGGGGGACATCAATCAGCCCCAGCATTTT. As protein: CSASQVGDINQPQHF.

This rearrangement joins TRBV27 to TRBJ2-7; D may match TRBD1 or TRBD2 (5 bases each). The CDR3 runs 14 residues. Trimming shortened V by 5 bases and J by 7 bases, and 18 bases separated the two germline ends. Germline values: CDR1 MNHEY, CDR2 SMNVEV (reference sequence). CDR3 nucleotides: TGTGCCAGCAGTCCGAGGACGGGGCTTTTTGAGCAGTACTTC. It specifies CASSPRTGLFEQYF.

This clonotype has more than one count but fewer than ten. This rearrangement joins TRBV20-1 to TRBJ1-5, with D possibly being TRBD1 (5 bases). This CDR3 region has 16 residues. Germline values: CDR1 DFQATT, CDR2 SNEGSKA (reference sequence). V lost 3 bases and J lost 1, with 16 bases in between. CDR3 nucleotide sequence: TGCAGTGCTAGCGGCAGTTGGGGACTAAGCAATCAGCCCCAGCATTTT. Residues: CSASGSWGLSNQPQHF.

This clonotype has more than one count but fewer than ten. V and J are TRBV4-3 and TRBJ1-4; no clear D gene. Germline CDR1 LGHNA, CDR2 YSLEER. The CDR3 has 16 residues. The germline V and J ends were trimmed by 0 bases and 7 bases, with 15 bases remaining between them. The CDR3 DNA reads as TGCGCCAGCAGCCAAGATCGCGGAGGGAGGAGTGAAAAACTGTTTTTT. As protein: CASSQDRGGRSEKLFF.

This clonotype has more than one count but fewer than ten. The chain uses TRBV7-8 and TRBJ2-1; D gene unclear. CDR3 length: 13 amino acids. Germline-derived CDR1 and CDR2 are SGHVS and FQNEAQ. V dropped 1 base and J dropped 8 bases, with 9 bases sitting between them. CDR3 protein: CASSLVFGYEQFF. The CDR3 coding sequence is TGTGCCAGCAGCTTAGTGTTCGGGTATGAGCAGTTCTTC.

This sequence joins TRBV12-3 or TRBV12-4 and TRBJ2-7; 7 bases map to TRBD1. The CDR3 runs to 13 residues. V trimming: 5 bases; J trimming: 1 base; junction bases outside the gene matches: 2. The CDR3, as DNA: TGTGCCAGCAGTAACAGGGGATCCTACGAGCAGTACTTC. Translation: CASSNRGSYEQYF.

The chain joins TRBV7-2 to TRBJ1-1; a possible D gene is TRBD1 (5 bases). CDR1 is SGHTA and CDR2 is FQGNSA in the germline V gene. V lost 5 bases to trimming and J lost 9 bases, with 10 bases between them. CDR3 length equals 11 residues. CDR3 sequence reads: CASSRTPKAFF. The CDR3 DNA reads TGTGCCAGCAGCCGGACACCAAAAGCTTTCTTT. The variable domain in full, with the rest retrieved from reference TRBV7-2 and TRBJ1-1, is GAGVSQSPSNKVTEKGKDVELRCDPISGHTALYWYRQSLGQGLEFLIYFQGNSAPDKSGLPSDRFSAERTGGSVSTLTIQRTQQEDSAVYLCASSRTPKAFFGQGTRLTVV.

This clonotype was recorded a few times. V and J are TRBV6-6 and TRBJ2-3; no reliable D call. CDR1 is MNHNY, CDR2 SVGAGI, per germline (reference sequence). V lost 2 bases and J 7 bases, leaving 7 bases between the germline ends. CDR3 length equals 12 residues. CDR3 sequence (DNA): TGTGCCAGCAGTTACGTTGAGTATACGCAGTATTTT. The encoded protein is CASSYVEYTQYF.

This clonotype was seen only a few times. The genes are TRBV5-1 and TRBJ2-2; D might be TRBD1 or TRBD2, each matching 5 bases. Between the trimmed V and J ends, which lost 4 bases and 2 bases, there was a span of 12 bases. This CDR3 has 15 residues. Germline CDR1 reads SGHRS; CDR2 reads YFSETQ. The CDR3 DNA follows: TGCGCCAGCAGCGGCCGGGACCATAACACCGGGGAGCTGTTTTTT. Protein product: CASSGRDHNTGELFF.

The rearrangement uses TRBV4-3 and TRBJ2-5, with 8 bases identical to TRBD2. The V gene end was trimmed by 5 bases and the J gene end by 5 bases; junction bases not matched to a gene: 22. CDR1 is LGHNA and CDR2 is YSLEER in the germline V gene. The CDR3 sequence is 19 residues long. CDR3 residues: CASSEYAGALSGMKETQYF. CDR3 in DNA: TGCGCCAGCAGCGAATATGCAGGGGCCCTTAGCGGGATGAAGGAGACCCAGTACTTC.

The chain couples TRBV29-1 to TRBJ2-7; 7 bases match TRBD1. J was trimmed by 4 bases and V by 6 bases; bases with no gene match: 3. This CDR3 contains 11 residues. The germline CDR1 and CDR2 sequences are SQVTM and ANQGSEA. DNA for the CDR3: TGCAGCGTCGGGACAGTTTACGAGCAGTACTTC. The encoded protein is CSVGTVYEQYF.

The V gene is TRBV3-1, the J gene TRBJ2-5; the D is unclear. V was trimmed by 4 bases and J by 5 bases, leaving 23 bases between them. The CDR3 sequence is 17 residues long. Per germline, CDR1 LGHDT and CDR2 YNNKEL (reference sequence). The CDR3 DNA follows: TGTGCCAGCAGCCCGTCGGCCCCCAGGAGCCCTTGGGAGACCCAGTACTTC. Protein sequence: CASSPSAPRSPWETQYF.

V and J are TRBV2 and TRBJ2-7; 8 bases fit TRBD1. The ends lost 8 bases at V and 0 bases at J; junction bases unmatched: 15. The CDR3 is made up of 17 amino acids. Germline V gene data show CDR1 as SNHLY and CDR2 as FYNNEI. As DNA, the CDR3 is TGTGCCAGCGGGCGGGACAGGCCAATATTTTTCTCCTACGAGCAGTACTTC. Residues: CASGRDRPIFFSYEQYF. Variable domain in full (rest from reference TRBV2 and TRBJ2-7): EPEVTQTPSHQVTQMGQEVILRCVPISNHLYFYWYRQILGQKVEFLVSFYNNEISEKSEIFDDQFSVERPDGSNFTLKIRSTKLEDSAMYFCASGRDRPIFFSYEQYFGPGTRLTVT.

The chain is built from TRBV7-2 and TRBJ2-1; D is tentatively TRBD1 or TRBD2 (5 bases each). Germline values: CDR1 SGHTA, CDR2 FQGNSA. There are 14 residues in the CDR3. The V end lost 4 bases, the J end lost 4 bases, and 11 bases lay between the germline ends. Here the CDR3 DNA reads TGTGCCAGCAGCTCCTGGGACCGGTACAATGAGCAGTTCTTC. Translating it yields CASSSWDRYNEQFF. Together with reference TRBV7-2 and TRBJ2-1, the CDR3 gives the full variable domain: GAGVSQSPSNKVTEKGKDVELRCDPISGHTALYWYRQSLGQGLEFLIYFQGNSAPDKSGLPSDRFSAERTGGSVSTLTIQRTQQEDSAVYLCASSSWDRYNEQFFGPGTRLTVL.

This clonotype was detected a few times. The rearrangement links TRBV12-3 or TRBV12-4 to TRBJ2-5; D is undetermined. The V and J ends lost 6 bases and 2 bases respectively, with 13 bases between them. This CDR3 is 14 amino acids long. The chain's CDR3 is CASSFGPLQETQYF. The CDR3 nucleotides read TGTGCCAGCAGCTTCGGGCCCTTACAAGAGACCCAGTACTTC.

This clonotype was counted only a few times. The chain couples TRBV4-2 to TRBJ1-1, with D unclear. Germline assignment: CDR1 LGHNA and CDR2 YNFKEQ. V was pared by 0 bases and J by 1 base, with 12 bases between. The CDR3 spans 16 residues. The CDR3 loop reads CASSQEGTYQNTEAFF. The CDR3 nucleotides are TGTGCCAGCAGCCAAGAGGGCACTTACCAGAACACTGAAGCTTTCTTT.

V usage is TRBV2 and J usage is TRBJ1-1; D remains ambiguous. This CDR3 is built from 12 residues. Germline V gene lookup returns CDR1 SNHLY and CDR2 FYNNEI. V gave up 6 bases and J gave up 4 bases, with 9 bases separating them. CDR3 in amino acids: CASRGRGTEAFF. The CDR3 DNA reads TGTGCCAGCAGAGGCCGGGGCACTGAAGCTTTCTTT.

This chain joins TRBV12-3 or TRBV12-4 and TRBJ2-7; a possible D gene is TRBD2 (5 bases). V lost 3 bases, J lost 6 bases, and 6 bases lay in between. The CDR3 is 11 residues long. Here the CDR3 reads CASSLGSEQYF. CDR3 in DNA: TGTGCCAGCAGTTTGGGGAGCGAGCAGTACTTC.